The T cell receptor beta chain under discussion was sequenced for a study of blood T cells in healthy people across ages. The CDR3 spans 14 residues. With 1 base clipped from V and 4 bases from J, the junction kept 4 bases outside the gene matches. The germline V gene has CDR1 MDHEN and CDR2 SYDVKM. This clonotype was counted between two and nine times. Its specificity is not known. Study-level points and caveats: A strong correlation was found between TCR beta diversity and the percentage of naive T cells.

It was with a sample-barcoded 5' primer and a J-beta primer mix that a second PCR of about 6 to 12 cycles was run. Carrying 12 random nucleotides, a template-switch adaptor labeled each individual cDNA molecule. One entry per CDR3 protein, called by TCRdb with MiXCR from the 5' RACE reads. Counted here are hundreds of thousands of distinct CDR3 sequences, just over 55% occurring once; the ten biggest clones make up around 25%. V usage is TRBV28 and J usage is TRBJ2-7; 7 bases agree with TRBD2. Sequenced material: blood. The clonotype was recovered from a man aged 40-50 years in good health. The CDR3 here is CASSLLREFYEQYF. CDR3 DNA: TGTGCCAGCAGTTTATTGCGGGAGTTTTACGAGCAGTACTTC.